These 32 T cell receptor beta chains were all obtained from the same sample, sequenced in a study of T cell responses to AZD1222 COVID-19 vaccine. TCRdb keeps only in-frame clones here, not all; method: immunoSEQ multiplex PCR. The table includes roughly 140,000 clones, roughly 88% detected once. Sequencing used peripheral blood, obtained on day 0 of MenACWY control vaccination. These receptors were taken from an adult in good health.

The chain joins TRBV5-4 to TRBJ1-5, with 9 bases lining up with TRBD1. The CDR3 consists of 14 residues. V lost 2 bases and J lost 5; bases outside the gene matches: 2. Germline CDR1 is SGHNT and CDR2 is YYREEE (reference sequence). CDR3 bases: TGTGCCAGCAGCTTAACAGGGGGCGATCAGCCCCAGCATTTT. Translation: CASSLTGGDQPQHF.

The chain combines TRBV5-1 with TRBJ2-1, with 7 positions matching TRBD1. This CDR3 is 13 amino acids long. Unmatched junction bases numbered 4, after V lost 2 bases and J lost 8 bases. CDR1 is SGHRS, CDR2 YFSETQ, per germline. The CDR3 DNA reads as TGCGCCAGCAGCTTAGACAGGGCGGATGAGCAGTTCTTC. Translated: CASSLDRADEQFF. Filled out from reference TRBV5-1 and TRBJ2-1, the complete variable domain reads KAGVTQTPRYLIKTRGQQVTLSCSPISGHRSVSWYQQTPGQGLQFLFEYFSETQRNKGNFPGRFSGRQFSNSRSEMNVSTLELGDSALYLCASSLDRADEQFFGPGTRLTVL.

V is TRBV18 and J is TRBJ1-2; TRBD1 might be the D (6 bases). The CDR3 contains 16 residues. Germline assignment: CDR1 KGHSH and CDR2 LQKENI. Trimming pared 5 bases from V and 4 bases from J, leaving 20 bases between. CDR3 amino acids: CASSSQGMGVPYGYTF. The CDR3 nucleotides are TGTGCCAGCTCATCTCAGGGGATGGGGGTACCCTATGGCTACACCTTC.

The sample holds one count of this clone. The chain combines TRBV27 with TRBJ1-1; TRBD1 is a possible D gene (5 bases). Trimming left V 6 bases short and J 1 base short, with 15 bases between. Germline assignment: CDR1 MNHEY and CDR2 SMNVEV (reference sequence). The CDR3 is 15 amino acids. The CDR3 is CASRQGTHSNTEAFF. CDR3 DNA sequence: TGTGCCAGCAGGCAGGGAACCCACTCGAACACTGAAGCTTTCTTT.

This chain uses TRBV28 with TRBJ1-5; a weak D match, TRBD1 (6 bases). The CDR3 consists of 16 residues. The V gene lost 5 bases and the J gene lost 1 base, with 15 bases spanning the gap. Germline lookup yields CDR1 MDHEN and CDR2 SYDVKM. The CDR3 DNA is TGTGCCAGCAGTCCTTTAGGACAGACCAGCAATCAGCCCCAGCATTTT. This encodes CASSPLGQTSNQPQHF.

The J gene is TRBJ1-5, the V gene TRBV7-2, with D maybe TRBD1 (6 bases). The CDR3 covers 14 residues. The V end lost 4 bases, the J end lost 5 bases, and 12 bases lay between the germline ends. Germline loops: CDR1 SGHTA, CDR2 FQGNSA. DNA of the CDR3: TGTGCCAGCAGCTCCGGGACACAAGATCAGCCCCAGCATTTT. Amino acid sequence: CASSSGTQDQPQHF.

The gene calls are TRBV29-1 and TRBJ2-5; TRBD1 matches 9 bases. Germline CDR1 reads SQVTM; CDR2 reads ANQGSEA. The V and J ends lost 6 bases and 5 bases, in that order; junction bases with no gene match: 4. There are 12 residues in the CDR3. The CDR3 nucleotides read TGCAGCGTAGGGGGACAGGGTGAGACCCAGTACTTC. Protein: CSVGGQGETQYF.

The rearrangement links TRBV27 to TRBJ2-7; D remains ambiguous. Germline V gene lookup returns CDR1 MNHEY and CDR2 SMNVEV (reference sequence). The V and J ends lost 0 bases and 2 bases respectively, with 11 bases between them. The CDR3 runs 15 residues. CDR3 amino acids: CASSLSSAKTYEQYF. The DNA of the CDR3 is TGTGCCAGCAGTTTATCCTCCGCGAAAACCTACGAGCAGTACTTC.

The rearrangement uses TRBV12-3 or TRBV12-4 and TRBJ2-1; a possible D gene is TRBD2 (6 bases). The CDR3 is 12 amino acids. Between the trimmed V and J ends, which lost 0 bases and 9 bases, there was a span of 6 bases. The CDR3, as DNA: TGTGCCAGCAGTTTAGCGGGGGGTGAGCAGTTCTTC. It specifies CASSLAGGEQFF.

V is TRBV18 and J is TRBJ2-4, with a possible D match to TRBD2 (5 bases). The V end lost 2 bases, the J end lost 6 bases, and 11 bases lay between the germline ends. In germline, CDR1 is KGHSH, CDR2 LQKENI. This CDR3 is 14 amino acids long. This CDR3 reads CASSPDSGGNIQYF. CDR3 DNA sequence: TGTGCCAGCTCACCAGATTCAGGAGGAAACATTCAGTACTTC.

The J gene is TRBJ1-2, the V gene TRBV19; 8 nucleotides align to TRBD1. Trimming took 7 bases from V and 5 from J; bases not matched to a gene: 9. Germline CDR1 is LNHDA and CDR2 is SQIVND (reference sequence). CDR3 length: 14 residues. The CDR3 nucleotides read TGTGCCAGTACCCCCACCCAGGGGGCTTATGGCTACACCTTC. Amino acids: CASTPTQGAYGYTF. Full variable domain (outside the CDR3, taken from reference TRBV19 and TRBJ1-2): DGGITQSPKYLFRKEGQNVTLSCEQNLNHDAMYWYRQDPGQGLRLIYYSQIVNDFQKGDIAEGYSVSREKKESFPLTVTSAQKNPTAFYLCASTPTQGAYGYTFGSGTRLTVV.

There are a few counts of this clone. The chain combines TRBV28 with TRBJ2-7; either TRBD1 or TRBD2 may fit D (5 bases each). Germline CDR1 reads MDHEN; CDR2 reads SYDVKM. Trimming removed 5 bases from V and 0 bases from J, with 14 bases in between. The CDR3 length is 15 residues. The CDR3 DNA reads as TGTGCCAGCAGTCGTTCCGGGACCCGCTCCTACGAGCAGTACTTC. Translation gives CASSRSGTRSYEQYF.

The V call is TRBV25-1, the J call TRBJ2-2, with 10 positions matching TRBD1. Germline V gene sequence: CDR1 MGHDK, CDR2 SYGVNS. The V and J ends lost 5 bases and 3 bases, in that order; junction bases with no gene match: 3. The CDR3 extends over 15 amino acids. CDR3 amino acids: CASSLGQGYTGELFF. CDR3 sequence (DNA): TGTGCCAGCAGTTTGGGACAGGGGTACACCGGGGAGCTGTTTTTT.

The J gene is TRBJ2-7, the V gene TRBV7-8, with a weak D call TRBD1 (6 bases). V lost 5 bases and J 2 bases, leaving 19 bases between the germline ends. CDR1 is SGHVS and CDR2 is FQNEAQ in the germline V gene. CDR3 length: 16 amino acids. The chain's CDR3 is CASSPQPTGKAYEQYF. The DNA of the CDR3 is TGTGCCAGCAGCCCCCAACCTACAGGGAAGGCCTACGAGCAGTACTTC.

The genes are TRBV5-1 and TRBJ2-2, with unresolved D. Per the germline V gene, CDR1 is SGHRS and CDR2 is YFSETQ. This CDR3 has 15 amino acids. The ends were cut back, 4 bases at V and 0 bases at J, with 10 bases in the middle. CDR3 coding DNA: TGCGCCAGCAGCGTACGAAGCCCGAACACCGGGGAGCTGTTTTTT. Protein: CASSVRSPNTGELFF.

V gene TRBV12-5 combines with J gene TRBJ2-5; D not certain. Trimming removed 1 base from V and 3 bases from J, with 0 bases in between. The CDR3 consists of 11 residues. CDR1 and CDR2 (germline): LGHNT, FRNRAP. CDR3 region: CASGLEETQYF. In DNA form, the CDR3 reads TGTGCTAGTGGTTTGGAAGAGACCCAGTACTTC.

The J gene is TRBJ1-2, the V gene TRBV9, with 8 bases identical to TRBD1. Germline V gene lookup returns CDR1 SGDLS and CDR2 YYNGEE. V lost 3 bases to trimming and J lost 5 bases; unmatched junction nucleotides: 3. The length of the CDR3 is 13 residues. CDR3 protein: CASSAGQDYGYTF. Here the CDR3 DNA reads TGTGCCAGCAGCGCGGGACAGGATTATGGCTACACCTTC.

The CDR3 region has the DNA TGTGCTAGTGGTCCCCCCCGGACAGGGGGCAACGGTGAAGCTTTCTTT. This translates into CASGPPRTGGNGEAFF. The V call is TRBV12-5, the J call TRBJ1-1, with 11 bases lining up with TRBD1. The CDR3 runs 16 residues. The ends lost 5 bases at V and 7 bases at J; junction bases unmatched: 12. Germline V gives CDR1 LGHNT, CDR2 FRNRAP.

The sample holds many counts of this clone. The DNA for the CDR3 is TGTGCCACCGCTGCCGGGACAGGGTCGGACACTGAAGCTTTCTTT. It yields the protein CATAAGTGSDTEAFF. The chain carries TRBV24-1 and TRBJ1-1, with 9 bases fitting TRBD1. The V gene's germline CDR1 is KGHDR and CDR2 SFDVKD. Unmatched junction bases numbered 10, after V lost 9 bases and J lost 3 bases. This CDR3 is built from 15 residues.

The chain joins TRBV28 to TRBJ2-7, with D perhaps matching TRBD1 (5 bases). The CDR3 extends over 13 amino acids. V was shortened by 6 bases and J by 0 bases, with 9 bases between the two germline ends. The germline gives CDR1 MDHEN, CDR2 SYDVKM. As DNA, the CDR3 is TGTGCCAGCAGCTTAGACAGCTCCTACGAGCAGTACTTC. It is translated as CASSLDSSYEQYF.

V is TRBV6-2 or TRBV6-3 and J is TRBJ2-5; unclear D gene. The CDR3 contains 15 residues. Trimming removed 2 bases from V and 2 bases from J, with 12 bases in between. CDR1 is MNHEY and CDR2 is SVGEGT in the germline V gene. DNA for the CDR3: TGTGCCAGCAGTTACAGTTTCGCGAGTCAAGAGACCCAGTACTTC. It is translated as CASSYSFASQETQYF.

The V and J genes are TRBV5-6 and TRBJ1-1; D gene unclear. There are 13 residues in the CDR3. Trimming removed 4 bases at V and 0 bases at J, with 7 bases between. Germline V gives CDR1 SGHDT, CDR2 YYEEEE. The CDR3 region has the DNA TGTGCCAGCAGCGGGAATATGAACACTGAAGCTTTCTTT. Protein sequence: CASSGNMNTEAFF. The whole variable domain, remainder taken from reference TRBV5-6 and TRBJ1-1, is DAGVTQSPTHLIKTRGQQVTLRCSPKSGHDTVSWYQQALGQGPQFIFQYYEEEERQRGNFPDRFSGHQFPNYSSELNVNALLLGDSALYLCASSGNMNTEAFFGQGTRLTVV.

The chain has TRBV14 and TRBJ2-1, with TRBD2 as a possible D gene (6 bases). Germline V gives CDR1 SGHDN, CDR2 FVKESK. The CDR3 totals 14 residues. Trimming took 4 bases from V and 5 from J, leaving 12 bases between them. This CDR3 reads CASSPRRDNNEQFF. As DNA, the CDR3 is TGTGCCAGCAGCCCCCGGAGGGATAACAATGAGCAGTTCTTC.

This chain links TRBV24-1 with TRBJ2-2; 9 bases align to TRBD1. Unmatched junction bases numbered 10, after V lost 7 bases and J lost 2 bases. The CDR3 consists of 17 residues. Germline V gene lookup returns CDR1 KGHDR and CDR2 SFDVKD. CDR3 in DNA: TGTGCCACCAGGGAAATTGGGGACAGGGAAAACACCGGGGAGCTGTTTTTT. Its translation: CATREIGDRENTGELFF.

The chain recombines TRBV21-1 with TRBJ2-3. TRBV21-1 is flagged as a pseudogene. The CDR3 covers 14 residues. In DNA, the CDR3 is TGTGCCAGCAGCAAAAGGGGGGTGGCAGATACGCAGTATTTT. This translates into CASSKRGVADTQYF.

The V and J genes are TRBV27 and TRBJ1-6, with D maybe TRBD1 (5 bases). The CDR3 loop spans 14 amino acids. Trimming shortened V by 8 bases and J by 2 bases, and 10 bases separated the two germline ends. CDR1 and CDR2 from the germline V gene are MNHEY and SMNVEV (reference sequence). The CDR3 is CASRRGTYNSPLHF. Here the CDR3 DNA reads TGTGCCAGCCGTAGGGGCACCTATAATTCACCCCTCCACTTT.

J is TRBJ1-6 and V is TRBV4-2; D not resolved. This CDR3 region has 14 residues. In germline, CDR1 is LGHNA, CDR2 YNFKEQ. The V gene lost 0 bases and the J gene lost 10 bases, with 10 bases spanning the gap. The CDR3 sequence: CASSQDHTESPLHF. DNA of the CDR3: TGTGCCAGCAGCCAAGATCATACGGAGTCACCCCTCCACTTT.

The rearrangement uses TRBV28 and TRBJ2-1; tentatively, D is TRBD1 (6 bases). Germline V lookup: CDR1 MDHEN, CDR2 SYDVKM. V lost 10 bases to trimming and J lost 4 bases, with 17 bases between them. This CDR3 contains 14 residues. In nucleotides, the CDR3 is TGTGCCACTCAGAGGGACACTCCTTACAATGAGCAGTTCTTC. This gives the protein CATQRDTPYNEQFF.

The V call is TRBV19, the J call TRBJ2-1; TRBD1 aligns across 10 bases. Germline CDR1 reads LNHDA; CDR2 reads SQIVND (reference sequence). This CDR3 is built from 17 residues. The V and J ends lost 2 bases and 6 bases, in that order; junction bases with no gene match: 10. CDR3 in DNA: TGTGCCAGTAGTATACCCTTCGACAGGGGGCTGAGCAATGAGCAGTTCTTC. Translation gives CASSIPFDRGLSNEQFF.

V gene TRBV27 combines with J gene TRBJ2-7; TRBD2 matches 12 bases. Per the germline V gene, CDR1 is MNHEY and CDR2 is SMNVEV (reference sequence). Trimming at V came to 5 bases and at J to 6 bases, leaving 8 bases not matched to a gene. The CDR3 is made up of 15 amino acids. The DNA for the CDR3 is TGTGCCAGCAGTCGACGACTAGCGGGAGATGGCGAGCAGTACTTC. Encoded protein: CASSRRLAGDGEQYF.

The J gene is TRBJ2-5, the V gene TRBV7-9; D is perhaps TRBD1 or TRBD2 (5 bases each). Looked up from germline, CDR1 is SEHNR and CDR2 is FQNEAQ (reference sequence). CDR3 length: 13 amino acids. Trimming removed 3 bases at V and 7 bases at J, with 12 bases between. The CDR3 DNA follows: TGTGCCAGCAGCTTGAGGGACCGGGGGACCCAGTACTTC. This codes for CASSLRDRGTQYF. Looking up the rest from reference TRBV7-9 and TRBJ2-5 gives the full variable domain: DTGVSQNPRHKITKRGQNVTFRCDPISEHNRLYWYRQTLGQGPEFLTYFQNEAQLEKSRLLSDRFSAERPKGSFSTLEIQRTEQGDSAMYLCASSLRDRGTQYFGPGTRLLVL.

A single count supports this clone. The CDR3 nucleotides are TGCAGCGTTGAAGCCAGCAAAGAGACCCAGTACTTC. This sequence encodes CSVEASKETQYF. This rearrangement joins TRBV29-1 to TRBJ2-5; no reliable D call. Germline assignment: CDR1 SQVTM and CDR2 ANQGSEA. V lost 1 base, J lost 3 bases, and 6 bases lay in between. The CDR3 is 12 amino acids.